The rows below give T cell receptor beta chains drawn from one sample of a study of cytomegalovirus exposure and HLA in healthy donors. Method: immunoSEQ multiplex PCR; TCRdb's copy keeps in-frame clones and lacks some. Of about 98,000 clones in the sample, around 72% are singletons; the top ten hold approximately 11%. Sequencing was carried out using PBMCs. The receptor set was obtained from a man between 18 and 35 years old in good health and CMV-seropositive. Both conserved end residues are part of each CDR3. Fields, in order: J gene, D gene, V gene, clone size, CDR3 DNA, CDR3 protein. D genes are given only for firm matches. The listing skips clone size in some rows; elsewhere it reads once, few, many or a size class.

>TRBJ2-3|TRBD1|TRBV29-1|.
TGCAGCGTTGTCCCCCCCGGGACAGGGGCCCCTACTAGCACAGATACGCAGTATTTT
CSVVPPGTGAPTSTDTQYF
>TRBJ1-6|.|TRBV2|.
TGTGCCAGCAACCGACAGAATTCACCCCTCCACTTT
CASNRQNSPLHF
>TRBJ2-5|.|TRBV9|.
TGTGCCAGCAGCGTAGCGGGAGAGACCCAGTACTTC
CASSVAGETQYF
>TRBJ1-5|.|TRBV15|.
TGTGCCACCAGCAGAGGACTCCTCCTCCGGAATCAGCCCCAGCATTTT
CATSRGLLLRNQPQHF
>TRBJ2-1|TRBD2|TRBV6-4|few
TGTGCCAGCAGTGACACAGGACTAGCGGGGGCCCGGCCGCAGTTCTTC
CASSDTGLAGARPQFF
>TRBJ2-7|.|TRBV7-9|.
TGTGCCAGCAGCTGGGGGGACTCCTACGAGCAGTACTTC
CASSWGDSYEQYF
>TRBJ2-2|TRBD2|TRBV11-3|.
TGTGCCAGCAGCTTAAAGCGGGGGGGCCCCACCGGGGAGCTGTTTTTT
CASSLKRGGPTGELFF
>TRBJ2-7|TRBD1|TRBV7-9|.
TGTGCCAGCAGCTCGCCGGGACAGGGCCTCTCCTACGAGCAGTACTTC
CASSSPGQGLSYEQYF
>TRBJ2-2|TRBD2|TRBV5-1|.
TGCGCCAGCAGCCCTCGGGCTAGCGGGGGGCGGAATACCGGGGAGCTGTTTTTT
CASSPRASGGRNTGELFF
>TRBJ1-5|TRBD1|TRBV27|.
TGTGCCAGCAGTCCCCGGACAGGGCTCAATCAGCCCCAGCATTTT
CASSPRTGLNQPQHF
>TRBJ1-1|.|TRBV5-1|.
TGCGCCAGCAGCTTGGCTGGGGGCGCAGGGACTGAAGCTTTCTTT
CASSLAGGAGTEAFF
>TRBJ2-3|.|TRBV4-1|.
TGCGCCAGCAGCCAAGTGCGAACCACAGATACGCAGTATTTT
CASSQVRTTDTQYF
>TRBJ1-5|.|TRBV5-1|.
TGCGCCAGCAGCTTGGAATTTAATGGGGGGGCCCAGCATTTT
CASSLEFNGGAQHF
>TRBJ2-7|TRBD2|TRBV6-1|few
TGTGCCAGCACCCTAACTAGCGGGGAAGCCTACGAGCAGTACTTC
CASTLTSGEAYEQYF
>TRBJ2-7|.|TRBV5-1|.
TGCGCCAGCAGCTTTGGGGCGGACGAGCAGTACTTC
CASSFGADEQYF
>TRBJ1-1|TRBD1|TRBV7-3|.
TGTGCCAGCAGCTCAGGACAGGTGAACACTGAAGCTTTCTTT
CASSSGQVNTEAFF
>TRBJ1-5|.|TRBV6-1|.
TGTGCCAGCAGTGCGGGGAATCAGCCCCAGCATTTT
CASSAGNQPQHF
>TRBJ2-5|.|TRBV5-5|few
TGTGCCAGCAGCTTGAGTGGGGGCGTCGAGACCCAGTACTTC
CASSLSGGVETQYF
>TRBJ2-5|.|TRBV15|.
TGTGCCACCAGCACAGCCCCTCGCGGGGGCCAAGGGACCCAGTACTTC
CATSTAPRGGQGTQYF
>TRBJ1-2|.|TRBV30|.
TGTGCCTGGGGGGGGGAAATCCCCATGAATGGCTACACCTTC
CAWGGEIPMNGYTF
>TRBJ2-7|.|TRBV6-5|.
TGTGCCAGCAGTTGGACTGGAGCGGTTTACGAGCAGTACTTC
CASSWTGAVYEQYF
>TRBJ1-2|TRBD1|TRBV7-9|.
TGTGCCAGCAGTCCGGGACAGGAGAGGGGGTACGGTGGCTACACCTTC
CASSPGQERGYGGYTF
>TRBJ2-3|.|TRBV5-1|.
TGCGCCAGCAGCGCGGGATACACAGATACGCAGTATTTT
CASSAGYTDTQYF
>TRBJ1-2|TRBD1|TRBV28|few
TGTGCCAGCAGACCTACAGGGGACTATGGCTACACCTTC
CASRPTGDYGYTF